The 25 T cell receptor beta chains in this list originate from one sample, sequenced in a study of preoperative IRX-2 immunotherapy in early breast cancer. The method was immunoSEQ multiplex PCR; TCRdb's version includes in-frame clones alone and lacks a portion of them. The sample carries about 3,900 clones, 60% to 80% recorded once. Regarding treatment: preoperative locoregional IRX-2 cytokine immunotherapy. The sample here was tumor tissue, taken after IRX-2 immunotherapy. Receptors were obtained from a human donor with breast cancer.

The chain uses TRBV18 and TRBJ2-3, with TRBD2 matching 8 bases. This CDR3 comprises 14 residues. The trim removed 5 bases at V and 8 bases at J, leaving 9 bases unmatched. Germline V CDR1 and CDR2: KGHSH, LQKENI. CDR3 loop: CASSTWTSYGTQYF. The CDR3 nucleotides are TGTGCCAGCTCAACCTGGACTAGCTACGGTACGCAGTATTTT.

The rearrangement links TRBV19 to TRBJ2-7; 8 bases are shared with TRBD1. The V gene end was trimmed by 3 bases and the J gene end by 4 bases; junction bases not matched to a gene: 8. This CDR3 is 15 amino acids long. Germline V gene sequence: CDR1 LNHDA, CDR2 SQIVND (reference sequence). CDR3 sequence (DNA): TGTGCCAGTAGTATCTCCGACAGGGGACTTTACGAGCAGTACTTC. Amino acid sequence: CASSISDRGLYEQYF.

This sequence joins TRBV5-1 and TRBJ2-2, with 9 bases lining up with TRBD1. The trim removed 4 bases at V and 2 bases at J, leaving 3 bases unmatched. The germline V gene has CDR1 SGHRS and CDR2 YFSETQ. The CDR3 runs 15 residues. The chain's CDR3 is CASSRTGDNTGELFF. CDR3 bases: TGCGCCAGCAGCCGGACAGGGGATAACACCGGGGAGCTGTTTTTT.

Turning to this clone: A junction end diverges from the germline sequence, so it may reflect a read error. The V gene is TRBV6-4, the J gene TRBJ1-5; D is undetermined. The CDR3 has 17 amino acids. The germline CDR1 and CDR2 sequences are MRHNA and SNTAGT. The CDR3 loop is CASSYSTYSSDNQPQHF. CDR3 sequence (DNA): TGTGCCAGCAGTTACTCGACTTACAGTTCCGACAATCAGCCCCAGCATTTT.

The chain employs TRBV6-8 and TRBJ1-2, with D unresolved. This CDR3 spans 13 amino acids. From germline, CDR1 is MNHGY and CDR2 SAAAGT. V shed 6 bases and J shed 1 base, with 9 bases lying between them. The CDR3 loop is CASRDGFNYGYTF. CDR3 DNA: TGTGCCAGCAGGGACGGATTTAACTATGGCTACACCTTC.

The chain couples TRBV28 to TRBJ1-2, with TRBD1 matching over 7 bases. Germline CDR1 reads MDHEN; CDR2 reads SYDVKM. The CDR3 extends over 15 amino acids. The junction had 10 bases not matched to a gene; V was cut back by 3 bases and J by 6 bases. DNA for the CDR3: TGTGCCAGCAGTTTCGTCGACAGGGTAAGGGATGGCTACACCTTC. This encodes CASSFVDRVRDGYTF.

V and J are TRBV6-8 and TRBJ2-1, with TRBD2 identical over 7 bases. V was pared by 5 bases and J by 0 bases, with 10 bases of the junction left unmatched. The germline CDR1 and CDR2 sequences are MNHGY and SAAAGT. CDR3 length equals 17 residues. DNA of the CDR3: TGTGCCAGCAGTCCCTCTAGCGGAGCGAACTCCTACAATGAGCAGTTCTTC. This translates into CASSPSSGANSYNEQFF.

This clone ranks as medium-sized. The chain carries TRBV5-1 and TRBJ2-7; D not certain. Germline V CDR1 and CDR2: SGHRS, YFSETQ. The CDR3 loop spans 14 amino acids. V lost 0 bases to trimming and J lost 7 bases, with 14 bases between them. Written as DNA, the CDR3 is TGCGCCAGCAGCTTGGAGAGAGGTCAAGGGGAGCAGTACTTC. It specifies CASSLERGQGEQYF.

This clone was recorded once. This chain joins TRBV28 and TRBJ1-5, with D uncertain. Germline V gene lookup returns CDR1 MDHEN and CDR2 SYDVKM. V was clipped by 5 bases and J by 11 bases, with 22 bases between them. This CDR3 spans 15 amino acids. This CDR3 reads CASSTQALGSRAQHF. In nucleotides, the CDR3 is TGTGCCAGCAGTACTCAGGCCCTCGGGAGTAGAGCCCAGCATTTT.

The V call is TRBV6-8, the J call TRBJ1-2, with D possibly matching TRBD1 (5 bases). The ends were cut back, 0 bases at V and 8 bases at J, with 13 bases in the middle. CDR1 and CDR2 (germline): MNHGY, SAAAGT. The CDR3 totals 14 residues. CDR3 amino acids: CASSYSGAAKGYTF. The DNA of the CDR3 is TGTGCCAGCAGTTACTCCGGGGCCGCCAAAGGCTACACCTTC.

This clone was seen only once. The J gene is TRBJ2-1, the V gene TRBV12-5; the match to TRBD2 covers 14 bases. Germline CDR1 reads LGHNT; CDR2 reads FRNRAP. The CDR3 length is 15 residues. The CDR3 DNA reads TGTGCCAGCATTCCGGGACTAGCGGGAGTCAATGAGCAGTTCTTC. This translates into CASIPGLAGVNEQFF. Together with reference TRBV12-5 and TRBJ2-1, the CDR3 gives the full variable domain: DARVTQTPRHKVTEMGQEVTMRCQPILGHNTVFWYRQTMMQGLELLAYFRNRAPLDDSGMPKDRFSAEMPDATLATLKIQPSEPRDSAVYFCASIPGLAGVNEQFFGPGTRLTVL.

A word on this clone: Compared with germline, one end of the junction differs, possibly owing to a read error. V is TRBV25-1 and J is TRBJ1-5; TRBD1 matches at 7 bases. The CDR3 sequence is 15 residues long. Germline CDR1 is MGHDK and CDR2 is SYGVNS. CDR3 sequence: CASSAMTGSNQPQHF. As DNA, the CDR3 is TGTGCCAGTAGTGCCATGACAGGGAGCAATCAGCCCCAGCATTTT.

This chain joins TRBV11-3 and TRBJ1-3, with unresolved D. The CDR3 is 15 residues long. Looked up from germline, CDR1 is SGHNT and CDR2 is YENEEA. V was clipped by 3 bases and J by 1 base, with 10 bases between them. The CDR3, as DNA: TGTGCCAGCAGCTTCAACACTTATTCTGGAAACACCATATATTTT. This encodes CASSFNTYSGNTIYF.

This clone qualifies as medium-sized (0.01 to 0.1%). The sample holds other DNA sequences that translate to the same CDR3. This chain links TRBV18 with TRBJ2-5, with 7 bases aligning to TRBD2. Germline V CDR1 and CDR2: KGHSH, LQKENI. The trim removed 3 bases at V and 2 bases at J, leaving 0 bases unmatched. This CDR3 has 13 residues. CDR3 sequence: CASSPGGQETQYF. CDR3 sequence (DNA): TGTGCCAGCTCACCGGGAGGGCAAGAGACCCAGTACTTC. Full variable domain (rest looked up from reference TRBV18 and TRBJ2-5): NAGVMQNPRHLVRRRGQEARLRCSPMKGHSHVYWYRQLPEEGLKFMVYLQKENIIDESGMPKERFSAEFPKEGPSILRIQQVVRGDSAAYFCASSPGGQETQYFGPGTRLLVL.

The rearrangement uses TRBV19 and TRBJ1-1, with 11 bases matching TRBD1. From germline, CDR1 is LNHDA and CDR2 SQIVND (reference sequence). The CDR3 length is 15 residues. With 5 bases clipped from V and 4 bases from J, the junction kept 6 bases outside the gene matches. The CDR3 coding sequence is TGTGCCAGTAGTGCGTGGGACAGGGGGGCCACTGAAGCTTTCTTT. As protein: CASSAWDRGATEAFF.

The V gene is TRBV11-3, the J gene TRBJ2-5; D not resolved. Germline V gene lookup returns CDR1 SGHNT and CDR2 YENEEA. V lost 5 bases, J lost 5 bases, and 15 bases lay in between. This CDR3 comprises 14 residues. CDR3 sequence (DNA): TGTGCCAGCAGCCAATCCCAAACCAGGGAGACCCAGTACTTC. Its translation is CASSQSQTRETQYF.

The genes are TRBV14 and TRBJ2-7; 13 bases are shared with TRBD2. Germline lookup yields CDR1 SGHDN and CDR2 FVKESK. J was trimmed by 5 bases and V by 3 bases; bases with no gene match: 7. This CDR3 contains 16 residues. The DNA for the CDR3 is TGTGCCAGCAGCCATCCCGGACTAGCGGGAGTTCACGAGCAGTACTTC. Its translation is CASSHPGLAGVHEQYF.

This clone has a single count. The chain recombines TRBV6-8 with TRBJ1-1; 7 bases fit TRBD1. J was trimmed by 6 bases and V by 5 bases; bases with no gene match: 3. CDR1 and CDR2 from the germline V gene are MNHGY and SAAAGT. CDR3 length: 12 residues. The CDR3 is CASSDRAAEAFF. As DNA, the CDR3 is TGTGCCAGCAGTGACAGGGCGGCTGAAGCTTTCTTT.

This clone was counted only a few times. The chain carries TRBV28 and TRBJ2-7; D possibly matches TRBD1 or TRBD2 (5 bases each). Trimming took 7 bases from V and 2 from J, leaving 15 bases between them. The germline gives CDR1 MDHEN, CDR2 SYDVKM. The CDR3 has 14 residues. The CDR3 nucleotides are TGTGCCAGCAAGGGGACCGGTCTAGCCTACGAGCAGTACTTC. It translates to CASKGTGLAYEQYF.

The chain links TRBV19 to TRBJ1-5; the D is unclear. V was shortened by 1 base and J by 0 bases, with 7 bases between the two germline ends. Per the germline V gene, CDR1 is LNHDA and CDR2 is SQIVND (reference sequence). CDR3 length equals 15 residues. This CDR3 reads CASSIGGYSNQPQHF. The CDR3, as DNA: TGTGCCAGTAGTATAGGCGGCTATAGCAATCAGCCCCAGCATTTT.

V gene TRBV7-7 combines with J gene TRBJ2-7; 10 bases line up with TRBD1. CDR3 length equals 14 residues. The V segment lost 4 bases and the J segment 5 bases; nucleotides outside the gene matches: 5. The germline gives CDR1 SSHAT, CDR2 FNYEAQ (reference sequence). CDR3 nucleotides: TGTGCCAGCAGCTCATGGACAGGGGGAGACGAGCAGTACTTC. This translates into CASSSWTGGDEQYF.

V usage is TRBV6-8 and J usage is TRBJ2-7; D may be TRBD2 (5 bases). Germline CDR1 MNHGY, CDR2 SAAAGT. V was pared by 7 bases and J by 5 bases, with 18 bases between. The CDR3 length is 14 residues. CDR3 nucleotide sequence: TGTGCCAGCATTCCCTCCGGGAAGGTCCACGAGCAGTACTTC. Protein product: CASIPSGKVHEQYF.

This clone is medium-sized (0.01 to 0.1%). The chain carries TRBV29-1 and TRBJ2-2, with a tentative D call TRBD1 (5 bases). Germline lookup yields CDR1 SQVTM and CDR2 ANQGSEA. Trimming removed 3 bases at V and 2 bases at J, with 10 bases between. The length of the CDR3 is 14 residues. CDR3 amino acids: CSVDARGNTGELFF. The CDR3 DNA reads as TGCAGCGTTGATGCTAGGGGTAACACCGGGGAGCTGTTTTTT.

This clone was picked up a small number of times. The genes are TRBV9 and TRBJ1-5; D not certain. This CDR3 is 13 amino acids long. Trimming stripped 4 bases from V and 9 bases from J, with 14 bases between. Germline V gene sequence: CDR1 SGDLS, CDR2 YYNGEE. CDR3 coding DNA: TGTGCCAGCAGCCCCGGAGGGCCGGGGCCCCAGCATTTT. Translating gives CASSPGGPGPQHF.

The genes are TRBV19 and TRBJ2-2, with D tentatively TRBD1 (6 bases). Deletions cut 5 bases from V and 4 bases from J, with 14 bases between. The CDR3 covers 15 residues. Germline V gives CDR1 LNHDA, CDR2 SQIVND (reference sequence). CDR3 sequence reads: CASSALDRSTGELFF. CDR3 DNA sequence: TGTGCCAGTAGTGCTCTCGACAGGAGCACCGGGGAGCTGTTTTTT.